Described below is a single T cell receptor (beta chain) sequence and its context. These data belong to a study of shared clonotypes between healthy human individuals. TCRdb's copy holds only in-frame clones and misses some; the assay was immunoSEQ multiplex PCR. Altogether 950,000 to 1,200,000 clones are present, approximately 80% being singletons, with the ten largest covering roughly 0.82%. This CDR3 contains 16 residues. Trimming stripped 10 bases from V and 4 bases from J, with 22 bases between. The germline V gene has CDR1 LNHDA and CDR2 SQIVND (reference sequence). In the CD4+ fraction, cells were divided into CD45RA+ naive and CD45RA-negative memory subsets.

Specimen: memory CD4+ T cells from PBMCs. This sample's subset: CD45RA-negative fraction. V usage is TRBV19 and J usage is TRBJ2-2, with D perhaps TRBD2 (6 bases). This receptor was identified in a man aged 18 to 30 in good health. Some clones in this sample may be carry-over from other donors' samples. This CDR3 reads CATQRRAGLFTGELFF. CDR3 DNA sequence: TGTGCCACACAAAGGAGGGCCGGCCTCTTCACCGGGGAGCTGTTTTTT.